Reported below is one T cell receptor beta chain. The V gene's germline CDR1 is LNHDA and CDR2 SQIVND (reference sequence). J lost 8 bases, V lost 6 bases, and 11 bases had no gene match. The CDR3 totals 14 residues. As handled by the study authors: For nucleated cells, counts were estimated from reference gene primer amplification. Repertoires were generated with immunoSEQ multiplex PCR, while TCRdb's copy carries only in-frame clones and drops some. V and J calls and clone size are those listed in that table; D and trimming were worked out from the DNA. The table shows under 200,000 clones, with roughly 88% occurring only once. The sample is drawn from a study of blood T cell repertoires in COVID-19. In the study overall: PBMCs, B-cell-depleted T cells, or T cells were the source of the cDNA or gDNA that made up the material.

Sequencing used peripheral blood. This TCR was recovered from a woman aged 55-69 years with acute or convalescent COVID-19. This chain joins TRBV19 and TRBJ1-2; 8 nucleotides align to TRBD1. CDR3 loop: CASRGAGTGIGYTF. In nucleotides, the CDR3 is TGTGCCAGTAGAGGGGCCGGGACAGGAATAGGCTACACCTTC.